This section outlines one T cell receptor (beta chain) sequence together with its context. This clone was observed a few times. What this receptor recognizes is not known. No much larger clone exists at a distance of one base, and base qualities are not known. The sample belongs to a study of a mutant IDH1 vaccine in newly diagnosed glioma (dated by TCRdb to about 2021). Study-wide context: In the chemotherapy-containing groups, vaccination started alongside temozolomide cycles, whereas in patients who had radiotherapy alone it started 4-6 weeks after radiotherapy. Prior to enrollment, patients had been given standard therapy consisting of radiotherapy alone, temozolomide alone, or radiochemotherapy with temozolomide, with the combination given to most patients. The week-35 safety follow-up took place at visit V12, and the week-47 end of study took place at visit V13. Of the approximately 34 treated patients, around 62% were male and around 38% were female, and a mean age of roughly 37 years was recorded. Peripheral blood samples were drawn at six visits, namely V03 (baseline), V05, V07, V10, V12 and V13. For exploratory analyses, under 30 treated patients had longitudinal TCRB deep sequencing done wherever samples were available.

This specimen's time point label, per the study, means: week 35, safety follow-up. Each vaccine dose, consisting of 300 ug of a 20-mer mutant IDH1 peptide in Montanide, was administered subcutaneously with topical imiquimod. Patients were given eight vaccinations, in weeks 1, 3, 5, 7, 11, 15, 19 and 23, which matched visits V03 through V10. All donors had newly diagnosed IDH1-mutant astrocytomas of WHO grade 3 or 4 that showed loss of nuclear ATRX. The samples were drawn from NOA16, a multicentre, single-arm, open-label phase I trial in Germany that tested a mutant IDH1 peptide vaccine in humans for the first time. The DNeasy Blood and Tissue Kit was used to extract genomic DNA from EDTA blood for TCRB sequencing. Results and caveats for the whole study, not just this receptor: Immune responses induced by the vaccine were seen in approximately 93% of patients across multiple MHC alleles. Availability determined which PBMC samples were chosen for TCRB deep sequencing. Pseudoprogression appeared unrelated to alterations in the top peripheral T cell clonotypes detected by TCRB sequencing. According to the authors, sample limitations meant that analyses of patient blood samples could not be reproduced.

The method was the immunoSEQ multiplex PCR assay. Following the manufacturer's protocol, the hsTCRB Kit was used to amplify rearranged TCR beta chain sequences. An Illumina MiSeq was used to sequence the TCRB libraries. As for how the authors treated the data: The proprietary platform of the kit vendor was used for demultiplexing, trimming and gene mapping. This immuneACCESS table, as held by TCRdb, lists in-frame sequences with V and J called but not all clones. Of the missing ones, under half trace to an unresolved V gene in checked studies; the others have no known cause. V and J calls and clone size are those listed in that table; D and trimming were worked out from the DNA. The sample contains 50,000 to 70,000 clones, roughly four fifths of them found a single time. The top ten clones comprise around 4.5% of the sample. CDR1 SGHRS and CDR2 YFSETQ are derived from the germline V gene. V is shortened by 0 bases, J by 4 bases, and the region joining them spans 8 bases. There are 14 amino acids in the CDR3, from cysteine to phenylalanine inclusive. The only DNA kept is the CDR3, 42 bases in frame from the first base.

The source was PBMCs, collected from a glioma patient whose treatment included an IDH1 peptide vaccine. The rearranged segments are TRBV5-1 and TRBJ1-5; D gene: possibly TRBD1, on 6 matching bases. The TCR originated in a man aged 50 or older with glioma. The sequenced DNA is TGCGCCAGCAGCTTGGAAGGGGGTAATCAGCCCCAGCATTTT. It specifies CASSLEGGNQPQHF.